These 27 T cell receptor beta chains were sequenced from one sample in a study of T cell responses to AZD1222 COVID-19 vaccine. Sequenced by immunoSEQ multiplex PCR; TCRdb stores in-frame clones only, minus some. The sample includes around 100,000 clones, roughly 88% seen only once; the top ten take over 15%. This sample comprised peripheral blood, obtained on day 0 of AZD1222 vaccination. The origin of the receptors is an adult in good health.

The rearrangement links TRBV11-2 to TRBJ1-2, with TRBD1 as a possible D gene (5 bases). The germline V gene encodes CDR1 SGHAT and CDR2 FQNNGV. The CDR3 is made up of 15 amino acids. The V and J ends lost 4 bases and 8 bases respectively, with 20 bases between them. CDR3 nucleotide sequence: TGTGCCAGCAGCTCTAGAGGGGACCCTAGTGAAGGCTACACCTTC. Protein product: CASSSRGDPSEGYTF.

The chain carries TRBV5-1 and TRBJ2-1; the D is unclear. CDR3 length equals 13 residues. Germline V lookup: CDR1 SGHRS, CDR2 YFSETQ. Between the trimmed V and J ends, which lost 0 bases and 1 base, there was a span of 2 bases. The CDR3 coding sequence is TGCGCCAGCAGCTTGGCATCCTACAATGAGCAGTTCTTC. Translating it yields CASSLASYNEQFF.

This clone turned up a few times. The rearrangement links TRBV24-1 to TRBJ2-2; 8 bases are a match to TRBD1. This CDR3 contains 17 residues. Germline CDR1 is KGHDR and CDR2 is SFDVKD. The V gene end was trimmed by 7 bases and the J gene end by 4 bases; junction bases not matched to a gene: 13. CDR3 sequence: CATSPSPGQVTTGELFF. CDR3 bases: TGTGCCACCAGCCCCAGCCCGGGACAGGTGACCACCGGGGAGCTGTTTTTT.

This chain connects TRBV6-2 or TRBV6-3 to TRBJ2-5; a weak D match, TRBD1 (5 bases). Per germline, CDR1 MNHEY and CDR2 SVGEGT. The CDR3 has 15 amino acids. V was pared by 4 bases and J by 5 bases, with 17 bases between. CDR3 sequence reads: CASSSYGQGRETQYF. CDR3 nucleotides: TGTGCCAGCAGTTCCTACGGGCAGGGCCGGGAGACCCAGTACTTC.

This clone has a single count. CDR3 DNA: TGTGCCAGCAGCGCCGACCCGGCGGATACGCAGTATTTT. Encoded protein: CASSADPADTQYF. This chain links TRBV9 with TRBJ2-3; no definite D call. Trimming cost V 3 bases and J 6 bases, with 11 bases left between them. Germline lookup yields CDR1 SGDLS and CDR2 YYNGEE. The CDR3 contains 13 residues. Combining the CDR3 with reference TRBV9 and TRBJ2-3 gives the whole variable domain DSGVTQTPKHLITATGQRVTLRCSPRSGDLSVYWYQQSLDQGLQFLIQYYNGEERAKGNILERFSAQQFPDLHSELNLSSLELGDSALYFCASSADPADTQYFGPGTRLTVL.

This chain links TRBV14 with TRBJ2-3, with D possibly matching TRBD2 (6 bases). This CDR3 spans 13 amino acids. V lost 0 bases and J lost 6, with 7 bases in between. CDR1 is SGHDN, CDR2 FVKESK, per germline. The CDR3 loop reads CASSQDRGDTQYF. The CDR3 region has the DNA TGTGCCAGCAGCCAAGATCGGGGGGATACGCAGTATTTT.

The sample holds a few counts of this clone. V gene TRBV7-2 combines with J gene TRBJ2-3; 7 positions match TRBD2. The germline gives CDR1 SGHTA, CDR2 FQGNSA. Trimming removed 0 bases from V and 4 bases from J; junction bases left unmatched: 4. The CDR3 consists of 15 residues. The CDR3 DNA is TGTGCCAGCAGCTTAGCGGGGGGGATGGCAGATACGCAGTATTTT. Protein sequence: CASSLAGGMADTQYF. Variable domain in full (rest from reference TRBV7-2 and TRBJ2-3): GAGVSQSPSNKVTEKGKDVELRCDPISGHTALYWYRQSLGQGLEFLIYFQGNSAPDKSGLPSDRFSAERTGGSVSTLTIQRTQQEDSAVYLCASSLAGGMADTQYFGPGTRLTVL.

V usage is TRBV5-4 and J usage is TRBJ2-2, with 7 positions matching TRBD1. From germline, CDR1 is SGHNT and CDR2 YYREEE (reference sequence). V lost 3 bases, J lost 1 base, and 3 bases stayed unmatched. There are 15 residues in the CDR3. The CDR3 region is CASSSYRGNTGELFF. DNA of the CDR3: TGTGCCAGCAGCTCATACAGGGGGAACACCGGGGAGCTGTTTTTT.

The DNA for the CDR3 is TGTGCCAGCAGCTTAGGACGCGGTTACGAGCAGTACTTC. This sequence encodes CASSLGRGYEQYF. The chain couples TRBV11-2 to TRBJ2-7; D is ambiguous. This CDR3 spans 13 amino acids. V gave up 1 base and J gave up 4 bases, with 8 bases separating them. Germline-derived CDR1 and CDR2 are SGHAT and FQNNGV.

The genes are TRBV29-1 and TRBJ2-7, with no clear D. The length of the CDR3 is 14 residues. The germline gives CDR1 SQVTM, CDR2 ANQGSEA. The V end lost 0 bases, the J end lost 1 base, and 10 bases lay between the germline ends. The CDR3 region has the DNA TGCAGCGTTGAAGAAAGATCTCCATCCTACGAGCAGTACTTC. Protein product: CSVEERSPSYEQYF.

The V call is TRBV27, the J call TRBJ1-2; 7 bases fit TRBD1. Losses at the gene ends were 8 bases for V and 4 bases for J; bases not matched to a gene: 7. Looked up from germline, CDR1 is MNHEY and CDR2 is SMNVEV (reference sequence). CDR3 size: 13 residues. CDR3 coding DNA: TGTGCCAGCTCATCGGGACAGCTCTATGGCTACACCTTC. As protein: CASSSGQLYGYTF.

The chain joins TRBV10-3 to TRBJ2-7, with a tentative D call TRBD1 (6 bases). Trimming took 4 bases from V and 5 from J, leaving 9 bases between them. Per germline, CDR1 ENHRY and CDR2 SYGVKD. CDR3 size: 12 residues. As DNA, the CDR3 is TGTGCCATCAGTGCCCACAGGGACGAGCAGTACTTC. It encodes CAISAHRDEQYF.

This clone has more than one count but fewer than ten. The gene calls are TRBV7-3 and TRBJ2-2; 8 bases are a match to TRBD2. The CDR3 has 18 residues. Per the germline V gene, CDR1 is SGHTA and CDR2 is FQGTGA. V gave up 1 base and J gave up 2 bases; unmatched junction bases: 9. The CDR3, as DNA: TGTGCCAGCAGCTTAATCCCCCTAGCGGGCCTAAACACCGGGGAGCTGTTTTTT. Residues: CASSLIPLAGLNTGELFF.

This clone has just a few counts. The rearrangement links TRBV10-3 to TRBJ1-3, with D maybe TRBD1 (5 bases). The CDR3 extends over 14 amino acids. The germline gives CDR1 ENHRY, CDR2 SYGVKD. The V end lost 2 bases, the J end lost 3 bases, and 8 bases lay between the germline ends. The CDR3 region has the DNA TGTGCCATCAGTGAGGGCAGGGATGGAAACACCATATATTTT. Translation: CAISEGRDGNTIYF.

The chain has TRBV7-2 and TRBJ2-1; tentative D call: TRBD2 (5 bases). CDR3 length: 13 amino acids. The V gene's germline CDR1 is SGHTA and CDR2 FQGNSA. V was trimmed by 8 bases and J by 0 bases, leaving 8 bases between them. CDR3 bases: TGTGCCAGCGTTACTAGCTCCTACAATGAGCAGTTCTTC. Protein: CASVTSSYNEQFF. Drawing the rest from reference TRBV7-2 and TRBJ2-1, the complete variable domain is GAGVSQSPSNKVTEKGKDVELRCDPISGHTALYWYRQSLGQGLEFLIYFQGNSAPDKSGLPSDRFSAERTGGSVSTLTIQRTQQEDSAVYLCASVTSSYNEQFFGPGTRLTVL.

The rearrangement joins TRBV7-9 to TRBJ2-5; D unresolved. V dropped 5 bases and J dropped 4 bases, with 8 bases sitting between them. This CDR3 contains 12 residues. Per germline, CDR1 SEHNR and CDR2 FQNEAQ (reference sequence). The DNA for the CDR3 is TGTGCCAGCAGCCTTCGGCGAGAGACCCAGTACTTC. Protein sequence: CASSLRRETQYF.

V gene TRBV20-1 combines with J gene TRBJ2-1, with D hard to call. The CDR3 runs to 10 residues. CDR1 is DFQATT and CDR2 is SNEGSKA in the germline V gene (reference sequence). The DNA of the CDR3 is TGCGGGGTTGGGCACCATGAGCAGTTCTTC. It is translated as CGVGHHEQFF.

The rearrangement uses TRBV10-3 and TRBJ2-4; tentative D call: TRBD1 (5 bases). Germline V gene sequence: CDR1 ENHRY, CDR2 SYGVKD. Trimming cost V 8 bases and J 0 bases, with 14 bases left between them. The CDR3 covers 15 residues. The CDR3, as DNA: TGTGCCATCTCCGACAGTCCTATAGCCAAAAACATTCAGTACTTC. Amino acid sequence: CAISDSPIAKNIQYF.

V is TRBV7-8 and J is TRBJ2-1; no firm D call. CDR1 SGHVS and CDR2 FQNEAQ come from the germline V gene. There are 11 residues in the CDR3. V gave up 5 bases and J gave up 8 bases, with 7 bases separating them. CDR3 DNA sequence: TGTGCCAGCAGCCAAAGGTATGAGCAGTTCTTC. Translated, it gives CASSQRYEQFF. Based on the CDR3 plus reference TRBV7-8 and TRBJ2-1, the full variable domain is GAGVSQSPRYKVAKRGQDVALRCDPISGHVSLFWYQQALGQGPEFLTYFQNEAQLDKSGLPSDRFFAERPEGSVSTLKIQRTQQEDSAVYLCASSQRYEQFFGPGTRLTVL.

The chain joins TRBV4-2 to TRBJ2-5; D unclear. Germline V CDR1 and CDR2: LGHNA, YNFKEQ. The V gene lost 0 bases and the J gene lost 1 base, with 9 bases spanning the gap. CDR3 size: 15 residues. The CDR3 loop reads CASSQDSLRQETQYF. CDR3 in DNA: TGTGCCAGCAGCCAAGACAGCCTACGCCAAGAGACCCAGTACTTC.

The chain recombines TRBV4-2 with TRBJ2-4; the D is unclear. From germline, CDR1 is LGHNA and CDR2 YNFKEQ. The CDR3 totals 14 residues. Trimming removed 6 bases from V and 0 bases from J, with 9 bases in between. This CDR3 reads CASSLLVAKNIQYF. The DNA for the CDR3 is TGTGCCAGCAGTCTCCTCGTAGCCAAAAACATTCAGTACTTC.

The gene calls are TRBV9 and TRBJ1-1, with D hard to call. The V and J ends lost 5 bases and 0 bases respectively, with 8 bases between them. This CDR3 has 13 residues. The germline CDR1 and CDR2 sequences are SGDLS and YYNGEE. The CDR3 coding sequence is TGTGCCAGCAGAGCTGGGATGAACACTGAAGCTTTCTTT. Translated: CASRAGMNTEAFF.

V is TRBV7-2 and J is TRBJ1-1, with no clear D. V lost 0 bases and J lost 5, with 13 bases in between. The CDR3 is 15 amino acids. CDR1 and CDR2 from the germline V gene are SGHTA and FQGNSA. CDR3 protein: CASSLAAQYRTEAFF. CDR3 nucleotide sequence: TGTGCCAGCAGCTTAGCGGCACAGTACCGGACTGAAGCTTTCTTT.

CDR3 sequence reads: CASSSPTVPYEQYF. The CDR3 DNA follows: TGTGCCAGCAGCTCCCCGACAGTCCCCTACGAGCAGTACTTC. The V gene is TRBV7-9, the J gene TRBJ2-7, with a tentative D call TRBD1 (5 bases). Germline V gene lookup returns CDR1 SEHNR and CDR2 FQNEAQ (reference sequence). This CDR3 comprises 14 residues. Between the trimmed V and J ends, which lost 4 bases and 2 bases, there was a span of 12 bases.

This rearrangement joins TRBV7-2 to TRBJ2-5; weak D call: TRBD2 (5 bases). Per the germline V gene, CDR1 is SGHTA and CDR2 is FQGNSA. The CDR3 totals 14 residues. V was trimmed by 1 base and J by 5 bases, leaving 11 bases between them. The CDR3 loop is CASSLGASRETQYF. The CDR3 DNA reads TGTGCCAGCAGCTTAGGGGCTAGCCGTGAGACCCAGTACTTC. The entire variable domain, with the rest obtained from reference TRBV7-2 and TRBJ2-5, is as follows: GAGVSQSPSNKVTEKGKDVELRCDPISGHTALYWYRQSLGQGLEFLIYFQGNSAPDKSGLPSDRFSAERTGGSVSTLTIQRTQQEDSAVYLCASSLGASRETQYFGPGTRLLVL.

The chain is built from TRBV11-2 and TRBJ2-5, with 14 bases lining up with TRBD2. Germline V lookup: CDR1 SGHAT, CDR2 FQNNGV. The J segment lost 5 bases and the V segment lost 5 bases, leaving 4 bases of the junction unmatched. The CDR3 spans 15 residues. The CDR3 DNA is TGTGCCAGCAGCCCGGGACTAGCGGGAGTGGAGACCCAGTACTTC. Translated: CASSPGLAGVETQYF.

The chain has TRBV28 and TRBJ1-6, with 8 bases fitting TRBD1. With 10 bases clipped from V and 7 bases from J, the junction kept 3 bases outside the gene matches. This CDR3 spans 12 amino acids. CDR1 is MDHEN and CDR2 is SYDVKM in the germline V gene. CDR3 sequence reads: CAIRTGNSPLHF. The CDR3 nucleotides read TGTGCCATCCGGACAGGGAATTCACCCCTCCACTTT.